This T cell receptor beta chain appears in the sequencing data of a study of OX40 agonist ivuxolimab in advanced cancers. The table came from immunoSEQ multiplex PCR; TCRdb's copy has only in-frame clones and leaves some out. This table has some 51,000 clones, approximately 86% appearing once. With 6 bases clipped from V and 8 bases from J, the junction kept 12 bases outside the gene matches. The germline V gene encodes CDR1 MGHRA and CDR2 YSYEKL. CDR3 length: 16 amino acids. In regard to this clone: Its antigen remains unidentified.

General study findings and limits: With doses of 0.1 to 3.0 mg/kg, CD4+ and CD8+ blood T cells had undergone clonal expansion by week 6.

J is TRBJ2-1 and V is TRBV4-1, with 11 bases identical to TRBD2. Here the sequenced sample was CD4+ or CD8+ T cells sorted from blood, taken in a trial of the OX40 agonist ivuxolimab. The TCR comes from an adult with an advanced solid tumor such as melanoma, head and neck, liver or kidney cancer. The chain's CDR3 is CASRHSGRAIGDEQFF. CDR3 bases: TGCGCCAGCAGGCATAGCGGGAGGGCCATAGGGGATGAGCAGTTCTTC.